These 30 T cell receptor beta chains originate from one sample sequenced in a study of Ad26.COV2.S vaccination and SARS-CoV-2 variants. Treatment of the sample: roughly 18 received Ad26.COV2.S at low or high dose, single or two shots; about 5 received placebo; per-sample allocation not given. Samples came from day 63 after the first vaccine or placebo injection. Libraries were prepared by immunoSEQ multiplex PCR; TCRdb keeps only in-frame clonotypes and omits some of them. The sample lists around 300,000 clones, about nine tenths occurring once. Here the sequenced sample was peripheral blood, taken in a trial of Ad26.COV2.S vaccine versus placebo. The origin of the receptors is a person between 18 and 65 years old who received the Ad26.COV2.S COVID-19 vaccine or a placebo.

The chain has TRBV7-9 and TRBJ1-3; 7 nucleotides match TRBD1. The CDR3 has 14 residues. Germline V gene data show CDR1 as SEHNR and CDR2 as FQNEAQ (reference sequence). Trimming took 7 bases from V and 7 from J; bases not matched to a gene: 10. CDR3 residues: CASTRSGGANTIYF. CDR3 in DNA: TGTGCCAGCACCCGGTCAGGGGGTGCGAACACCATATATTTT. Drawing the rest from reference TRBV7-9 and TRBJ1-3, the complete variable domain is DTGVSQNPRHKITKRGQNVTFRCDPISEHNRLYWYRQTLGQGPEFLTYFQNEAQLEKSRLLSDRFSAERPKGSFSTLEIQRTEQGDSAMYLCASTRSGGANTIYFGEGSWLTVV.

The V gene is TRBV28, the J gene TRBJ1-5, with 10 bases aligning to TRBD1. The junction had 5 bases not matched to a gene; V was cut back by 5 bases and J by 4 bases. The CDR3 length is 15 residues. Germline V gene data show CDR1 as MDHEN and CDR2 as SYDVKM. The CDR3 coding sequence is TGTGCCAGCAGTCGACAGGGGGCCCTTAATCAGCCCCAGCATTTT. Protein: CASSRQGALNQPQHF.

The chain couples TRBV11-2 to TRBJ1-2; no clear D. The CDR3 extends over 14 amino acids. Germline values: CDR1 SGHAT, CDR2 FQNNGV. V lost 5 bases and J 4 bases, leaving 14 bases between the germline ends. CDR3 residues: CASSHLGSIYGYTF. The DNA of the CDR3 is TGTGCCAGCAGCCATCTAGGATCCATCTATGGCTACACCTTC. Drawing the rest from reference TRBV11-2 and TRBJ1-2, the complete variable domain is EAGVAQSPRYKIIEKRQSVAFWCNPISGHATLYWYQQILGQGPKLLIQFQNNGVVDDSQLPKDRFSAERLKGVDSTLKIQPAKLEDSAVYLCASSHLGSIYGYTFGSGTRLTVV.

The chain has TRBV5-7 and TRBJ2-7; 7 positions agree with TRBD1. TRBV5-7 is an ORF, and what it does is uncertain. The CDR3 loop spans 15 amino acids. V gave up 6 bases and J gave up 5 bases; unmatched junction bases: 14. The CDR3: CASTASRDSSDEQYF. The CDR3 DNA sequence: TGTGCCAGCACCGCTAGTCGGGACAGCTCAGACGAGCAGTACTTC.

V usage is TRBV5-6 and J usage is TRBJ2-7; 7 bases are shared with TRBD1. CDR3 size: 14 residues. V trimming: 3 bases; J trimming: 5 bases; junction bases outside the gene matches: 8. The germline V gene has CDR1 SGHDT and CDR2 YYEEEE. The CDR3 loop reads CASSSNRGVHEQYF. Here the CDR3 DNA reads TGTGCCAGCAGCTCTAACAGGGGAGTCCACGAGCAGTACTTC. The whole variable domain, filled in from reference TRBV5-6 and TRBJ2-7, reads DAGVTQSPTHLIKTRGQQVTLRCSPKSGHDTVSWYQQALGQGPQFIFQYYEEEERQRGNFPDRFSGHQFPNYSSELNVNALLLGDSALYLCASSSNRGVHEQYFGPGTRLTVT.

V and J are TRBV28 and TRBJ1-6; 9 positions agree with TRBD1. The CDR3 sequence is 15 residues long. Per germline, CDR1 MDHEN and CDR2 SYDVKM. V lost 5 bases, J lost 11 bases, and 10 bases stayed unmatched. The CDR3 region is CASSKLTGGLAPLHF. In DNA form, the CDR3 reads TGTGCCAGCAGTAAGCTGACAGGGGGACTGGCACCCCTCCACTTT.

This clone was seen once. V is TRBV7-3 and J is TRBJ2-2; 9 bases map to TRBD1. The CDR3 covers 18 residues. V lost 4 bases and J lost 5; bases outside the gene matches: 14. The germline gives CDR1 SGHTA, CDR2 FQGTGA. CDR3 residues: CASSSHPGTTGGTGELFF. The CDR3 DNA follows: TGTGCCAGCAGCTCCCACCCCGGTACGACAGGGGGAACCGGGGAGCTGTTTTTT.

This chain's CDR3 is CASSAGQGAPNEKLFF. DNA of the CDR3: TGTGCCAGCAGTGCCGGACAGGGGGCCCCTAATGAAAAACTGTTTTTT. The rearrangement joins TRBV2 to TRBJ1-4; the match to TRBD1 covers 11 bases. Germline assignment: CDR1 SNHLY and CDR2 FYNNEI. V was pared by 4 bases and J by 3 bases, with 4 bases of the junction left unmatched. This CDR3 comprises 16 residues.

The chain links TRBV7-9 to TRBJ1-6; D perhaps matches TRBD1 (5 bases). Trimming took 6 bases from V and 8 from J, leaving 14 bases between them. Per germline, CDR1 SEHNR and CDR2 FQNEAQ (reference sequence). This CDR3 has 14 amino acids. The CDR3 DNA follows: TGTGCCAGCAGTACCGGGACCGGCGATTCACCCCTCCACTTT. Encoded protein: CASSTGTGDSPLHF.

The CDR3 DNA reads as TGTGCCATCAGTGAGCAGGGGCCCAACACTGAAGCTTTCTTT. It yields the protein CAISEQGPNTEAFF. The chain joins TRBV10-3 to TRBJ1-1; D might be TRBD1 (6 bases). V lost 2 bases and J 2 bases, leaving 9 bases between the germline ends. The CDR3 consists of 14 residues. CDR1 ENHRY and CDR2 SYGVKD come from the germline V gene.

The chain joins TRBV5-6 to TRBJ1-1; a possible D gene is TRBD1 (5 bases). V lost 0 bases and J 11 bases, leaving 11 bases between the germline ends. The CDR3 runs to 12 residues. The germline V gene encodes CDR1 SGHDT and CDR2 YYEEEE. The CDR3 here is CASSLVRGLAFF. As DNA, the CDR3 is TGTGCCAGCAGCTTGGTGAGGGGATTGGCTTTCTTT.

This chain joins TRBV30 and TRBJ2-1; D ambiguous. Trimming pared 1 base from V and 0 bases from J, leaving 7 bases between. The CDR3 has 14 residues. Germline values: CDR1 GTSNPN, CDR2 SVGIG (reference sequence). The CDR3 here is CAWSGGSSYNEQFF. CDR3 DNA: TGTGCCTGGAGTGGAGGCAGCTCCTACAATGAGCAGTTCTTC.

This clone has a handful of counts. CDR3 coding DNA: TGCGCCAGCAGCCAAGAATCACTAGCGGACTCCTACGAGCAGTACTTC. It specifies CASSQESLADSYEQYF. The chain carries TRBV4-3 and TRBJ2-7; 8 nucleotides match TRBD2. The V gene end was trimmed by 0 bases and the J gene end by 0 bases; junction bases not matched to a gene: 4. The CDR3 length is 16 residues. Germline CDR1 and CDR2: LGHNA and YSLEER.

This rearrangement joins TRBV7-3 to TRBJ1-5, with D uncertain. Germline V CDR1 and CDR2: SGHTA, FQGTGA. V was clipped by 5 bases and J by 0 bases, with 8 bases between them. CDR3 size: 14 residues. This chain's CDR3 is CASSPQYSNQPQHF. In nucleotides, the CDR3 is TGTGCCAGCAGCCCACAGTATAGCAATCAGCCCCAGCATTTT.

The gene calls are TRBV9 and TRBJ2-5; no reliable D call. Trimming left V 2 bases short and J 2 bases short, with 7 bases between. The CDR3 runs to 13 residues. From germline, CDR1 is SGDLS and CDR2 YYNGEE. The CDR3, as DNA: TGTGCCAGCAGCGTTAACCTTCAAGAGACCCAGTACTTC. It is translated as CASSVNLQETQYF.

The rearrangement uses TRBV15 and TRBJ1-5; 7 positions match TRBD1. The CDR3 extends over 14 amino acids. Germline CDR1 LNHNV, CDR2 YYDKDF (reference sequence). With 1 base clipped from V and 8 bases from J, the junction kept 5 bases outside the gene matches. The CDR3 loop reads CATSRVGGGKPQHF. In nucleotides, the CDR3 is TGTGCCACCAGCAGAGTAGGAGGGGGCAAGCCCCAGCATTTT.

The V call is TRBV27, the J call TRBJ2-7; D ambiguous. Germline V gene data show CDR1 as MNHEY and CDR2 as SMNVEV (reference sequence). The V gene lost 10 bases and the J gene lost 7 bases, with 20 bases spanning the gap. The CDR3 covers 13 residues. CDR3 loop: CATARGRIGEQYF. CDR3 nucleotides: TGTGCCACCGCCCGCGGACGCATCGGGGAGCAGTACTTC.

The chain uses TRBV15 and TRBJ1-1, with 7 bases that match TRBD1. Germline CDR1 LNHNV, CDR2 YYDKDF (reference sequence). V was clipped by 7 bases and J by 4 bases; unmatched bases: 12. This CDR3 has 15 residues. DNA of the CDR3: TGTGCCACCAAGGGGAGAGGGGGCAGGAGCACTGAAGCTTTCTTT. This encodes CATKGRGGRSTEAFF.

V and J are TRBV28 and TRBJ2-7, with TRBD1 as a possible D gene (6 bases). Between the trimmed V and J ends, which lost 9 bases and 0 bases, there was a span of 12 bases. CDR1 is MDHEN, CDR2 SYDVKM, per germline. The CDR3 is 13 residues long. CDR3 nucleotide sequence: TGTGCCAGTTCCAGGGGAGACTCCTACGAGCAGTACTTC. Protein sequence: CASSRGDSYEQYF.

This clone is a singleton in its sample. J is TRBJ1-3 and V is TRBV12-5, with D perhaps TRBD1 (5 bases). This CDR3 comprises 15 residues. Germline V lookup: CDR1 LGHNT, CDR2 FRNRAP. V was cut by 6 bases and J by 2 bases, with 14 bases left in between. DNA for the CDR3: TGTGCTAGTGGCCCCCGAGGGGCCGCTGGAAACACCATATATTTT. This encodes CASGPRGAAGNTIYF.

The V call is TRBV30, the J call TRBJ1-1; TRBD1 aligns across 10 bases. Germline CDR1 reads GTSNPN; CDR2 reads SVGIG (reference sequence). The V and J ends lost 5 bases and 7 bases, in that order; junction bases with no gene match: 4. There are 12 residues in the CDR3. CDR3 in amino acids: CAWSTGGGEAFF. The DNA of the CDR3 is TGTGCCTGGTCGACAGGGGGCGGTGAAGCTTTCTTT.

The J gene is TRBJ1-2, the V gene TRBV20-1; D unclear. Germline CDR1 and CDR2: DFQATT and SNEGSKA (reference sequence). Trimming took 3 bases from V and 4 from J, leaving 9 bases between them. This CDR3 region has 12 residues. The CDR3 is CSASTIIYGYTF. In DNA, the CDR3 is TGCAGTGCTAGTACCATTATCTATGGCTACACCTTC.

This clone was seen just once. This chain uses TRBV5-1 with TRBJ2-7; a weak D match, TRBD2 (7 bases). Trimming removed 1 base from V and 5 bases from J, with 13 bases in between. Germline CDR1 reads SGHRS; CDR2 reads YFSETQ. The CDR3 loop spans 14 amino acids. CDR3 DNA sequence: TGCGCCAGCAGCTTGACAGGGACTATCAACGAGCAGTACTTC. This encodes CASSLTGTINEQYF.

The chain combines TRBV28 with TRBJ2-1; D remains ambiguous. CDR1 is MDHEN and CDR2 is SYDVKM in the germline V gene. This CDR3 is 12 amino acids long. Trimming pared 2 bases from V and 9 bases from J, leaving 8 bases between. The CDR3 nucleotides are TGTGCCAGCAGTTTAGAGTTCCGTGAGCAGTTCTTC. Its translation is CASSLEFREQFF.

The rearrangement links TRBV6-2 or TRBV6-3 to TRBJ2-1, with D tentatively TRBD2 (5 bases). V was trimmed by 2 bases and J by 2 bases, leaving 10 bases between them. The germline V gene has CDR1 MNHEY and CDR2 SVGEGT. The CDR3 sequence is 15 residues long. CDR3 DNA sequence: TGTGCCAGCAGTTACGAGGGTAGGGCCTACAATGAGCAGTTCTTC. Amino acid sequence: CASSYEGRAYNEQFF.

The chain recombines TRBV20-1 with TRBJ2-4; D is perhaps TRBD2 (5 bases). CDR1 is DFQATT and CDR2 is SNEGSKA in the germline V gene (reference sequence). This CDR3 has 15 residues. Between the trimmed V and J ends, which lost 3 bases and 1 base, there was a span of 13 bases. This CDR3 is CSASEGAGAKNIQYF. CDR3 sequence (DNA): TGCAGTGCTAGTGAGGGAGCTGGGGCCAAAAACATTCAGTACTTC.

This chain uses TRBV21-1 with TRBJ2-7. TRBV21-1 represents a pseudogene. The CDR3 is 16 amino acids. The CDR3: CASSGKLRGALYEQYF. The DNA of the CDR3 is TGTGCCAGCAGCGGGAAGTTGAGGGGGGCTTTATACGAGCAGTACTTC.

V gene TRBV5-6 combines with J gene TRBJ1-2; D perhaps matches TRBD1 (5 bases). Trimming removed 1 base from V and 4 bases from J, with 14 bases in between. Germline V gives CDR1 SGHDT, CDR2 YYEEEE. The CDR3 contains 15 residues. CDR3 nucleotides: TGTGCCAGCAGCTTGAGTGGGGCGTCGGTCTATGGCTACACCTTC. Protein sequence: CASSLSGASVYGYTF.

The J gene is TRBJ2-3, the V gene TRBV27; TRBD1 might be the D (5 bases). The germline V gene has CDR1 MNHEY and CDR2 SMNVEV (reference sequence). V lost 0 bases and J lost 0, with 13 bases in between. The CDR3 contains 17 residues. This chain's CDR3 is CASSLSGGWGSTDTQYF. DNA for the CDR3: TGTGCCAGCAGTTTATCCGGCGGTTGGGGCAGCACAGATACGCAGTATTTT.

The V call is TRBV10-3, the J call TRBJ2-3, with D possibly called TRBD1 or TRBD2 (5 bases each). The CDR3 is 15 amino acids. V lost 2 bases, J lost 3 bases, and 12 bases lay in between. CDR1 and CDR2 from the germline V gene are ENHRY and SYGVKD. The CDR3 DNA reads TGTGCCATCAGTGAGGTGGGGGAACGGACAGATACGCAGTATTTT. This gives the protein CAISEVGERTDTQYF.